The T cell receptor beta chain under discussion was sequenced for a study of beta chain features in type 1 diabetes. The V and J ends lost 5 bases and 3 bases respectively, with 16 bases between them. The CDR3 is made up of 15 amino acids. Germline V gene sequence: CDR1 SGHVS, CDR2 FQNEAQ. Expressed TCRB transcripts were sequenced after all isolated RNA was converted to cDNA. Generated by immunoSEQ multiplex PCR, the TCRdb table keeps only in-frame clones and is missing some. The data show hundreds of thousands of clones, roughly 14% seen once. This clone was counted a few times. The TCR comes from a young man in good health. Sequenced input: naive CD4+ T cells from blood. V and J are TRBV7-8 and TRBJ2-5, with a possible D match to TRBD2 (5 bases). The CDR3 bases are TGTGCCAGCAGCGTATGGCGGCGGGCCGAAGAGACCCAGTACTTC. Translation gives CASSVWRRAEETQYF.